This is a list of T cell receptor beta chains from one sample in a study of blood T cell repertoires in COVID-19. Profiled with immunoSEQ multiplex PCR; TCRdb holds only in-frame clones, not every one. The sample includes over 200,000 clones, more than 70% of them seen just once. What was sequenced was peripheral blood. The receptors come from a woman aged 55-69 years with acute or convalescent COVID-19. Both conserved end residues are part of each CDR3. The order of the fields is D gene, J gene, V gene, clone size, CDR3 protein, CDR3 DNA. The D gene is left open where the match is weak. Clone size is shown for a subset of rows, as once, few, many or a class of expanded clone.

D gene: TRBD2; J gene: TRBJ2-1; V gene: TRBV3-1/TRBV3-2; clone size: -; CDR3 protein: CASSPTSGGAYEQFF; CDR3 DNA: TGTGCCAGCAGCCCCACTAGCGGGGGGGCCTATGAGCAGTTCTTC
D gene: -; J gene: TRBJ2-2; V gene: TRBV6-5; clone size: -; CDR3 protein: CASSRWIVGAGELFF; CDR3 DNA: TGTGCCAGCAGCCGCTGGATCGTGGGAGCCGGGGAGCTGTTTTTT
D gene: -; J gene: TRBJ1-2; V gene: TRBV2; clone size: -; CDR3 protein: CASALGQGRSYGYTF; CDR3 DNA: TGTGCCAGCGCCCTAGGGCAGGGGAGAAGCTATGGCTACACCTTC
D gene: TRBD1; J gene: TRBJ2-7; V gene: TRBV7-2; clone size: -; CDR3 protein: CASSLETGGSYEQYF; CDR3 DNA: TGTGCCAGCAGCTTAGAAACAGGGGGTTCCTACGAGCAGTACTTC
D gene: -; J gene: TRBJ1-4; V gene: TRBV7-9; clone size: -; CDR3 protein: CASSSQIREGEKLFF; CDR3 DNA: TGTGCCAGCAGCTCACAGATCCGGGAGGGGGAAAAACTGTTTTTT
D gene: TRBD1; J gene: TRBJ2-1; V gene: TRBV2; clone size: once; CDR3 protein: CASSEDRGNEQFF; CDR3 DNA: TGTGCCAGCAGTGAAGACAGGGGCAATGAGCAGTTCTTC
D gene: TRBD1; J gene: TRBJ1-1; V gene: TRBV7-2; clone size: -; CDR3 protein: CASSLAQGAMNTEAFF; CDR3 DNA: TGTGCCAGCAGCTTAGCACAGGGGGCGATGAACACTGAAGCTTTCTTT
D gene: TRBD1; J gene: TRBJ1-2; V gene: TRBV7-9; clone size: few; CDR3 protein: CASSPHLSPGQGGEYGYTF; CDR3 DNA: TGTGCCAGCAGCCCACATTTATCCCCGGGACAGGGAGGAGAGTATGGCTACACCTTC
D gene: -; J gene: TRBJ2-7; V gene: TRBV29-1; clone size: -; CDR3 protein: CSVALTQAYEQYF; CDR3 DNA: TGCAGCGTTGCCTTGACACAGGCCTACGAGCAGTACTTC
D gene: -; J gene: TRBJ1-5; V gene: TRBV6-6; clone size: -; CDR3 protein: CASSYEGHPAEPQHF; CDR3 DNA: TGTGCCAGCAGTTACGAGGGACACCCCGCTGAGCCCCAGCATTTT
D gene: TRBD2; J gene: TRBJ2-2; V gene: TRBV5-1; clone size: -; CDR3 protein: CASKKAGDTGELFF; CDR3 DNA: TGCGCCAGCAAGAAAGCGGGGGACACCGGGGAGCTGTTTTTT
D gene: TRBD2; J gene: TRBJ2-3; V gene: TRBV2; clone size: -; CDR3 protein: CASSEVGLEDTQYF; CDR3 DNA: TGTGCCAGCAGTGAAGTTGGACTAGAAGATACGCAGTATTTT
D gene: TRBD2; J gene: TRBJ2-3; V gene: TRBV5-1; clone size: -; CDR3 protein: CASSLKLAGVAADTQYF; CDR3 DNA: TGCGCCAGCAGCTTGAAGTTAGCGGGGGTAGCAGCAGATACGCAGTATTTT
D gene: -; J gene: TRBJ1-6; V gene: TRBV7-3; clone size: -; CDR3 protein: CASSLQKVEGFYNSPLHF; CDR3 DNA: TGTGCCAGCAGCTTACAAAAGGTTGAGGGATTCTATAATTCACCCCTCCACTTT
D gene: TRBD1; J gene: TRBJ2-2; V gene: TRBV4-1; clone size: -; CDR3 protein: CASSQDTGAGTGELFF; CDR3 DNA: TGCGCCAGCAGCCAAGACACAGGGGCCGGGACCGGGGAGCTGTTTTTT
D gene: TRBD1; J gene: TRBJ2-3; V gene: TRBV5-1; clone size: -; CDR3 protein: CASSLATGATDTQYF; CDR3 DNA: TGCGCCAGCAGCTTGGCCACAGGGGCCACAGATACGCAGTATTTT
D gene: TRBD2; J gene: TRBJ2-4; V gene: TRBV18; clone size: once; CDR3 protein: CASSPMPTSGSSGKNIQYF; CDR3 DNA: TGTGCCAGCTCACCAATGCCCACTAGCGGGAGTTCGGGCAAAAACATTCAGTACTTC
D gene: TRBD1; J gene: TRBJ1-2; V gene: TRBV7-2; clone size: -; CDR3 protein: CASSLDRANYGYTF; CDR3 DNA: TGTGCCAGCAGCCTCGACAGGGCTAACTATGGCTACACCTTC
D gene: TRBD1; J gene: TRBJ1-5; V gene: TRBV4-1; clone size: once; CDR3 protein: CASSQPGQGARQPQHF; CDR3 DNA: TGCGCCAGCAGCCAACCGGGACAGGGGGCCAGGCAGCCCCAGCATTTT
D gene: TRBD2; J gene: TRBJ2-2; V gene: TRBV10-3; clone size: -; CDR3 protein: CAISESSPNSGGTGELFF; CDR3 DNA: TGTGCCATCAGTGAGTCGAGTCCTAATTCGGGGGGCACCGGGGAGCTGTTTTTT
D gene: -; J gene: TRBJ1-3; V gene: TRBV7-9; clone size: -; CDR3 protein: CASSPQGNTIYF; CDR3 DNA: TGTGCCAGCAGCCCACAGGGAAACACCATATATTTT
D gene: -; J gene: TRBJ1-2; V gene: TRBV5-1; clone size: few; CDR3 protein: CASTKQGNSLGTSRAGYTF; CDR3 DNA: TGCGCCAGCACGAAACAGGGTAACAGCCTTGGGACATCGAGGGCTGGCTACACCTTC
D gene: -; J gene: TRBJ2-5; V gene: TRBV7-6; clone size: -; CDR3 protein: CASSLEASGTGETQYF; CDR3 DNA: TGTGCCAGCAGCTTAGAGGCTAGCGGGACAGGAGAGACCCAGTACTTC
D gene: TRBD2; J gene: TRBJ2-5; V gene: TRBV3-1/TRBV3-2; clone size: once; CDR3 protein: CASRLKGGRETQYF; CDR3 DNA: TGTGCCAGCAGGCTTAAGGGAGGGCGAGAGACCCAGTACTTC
D gene: -; J gene: TRBJ1-1; V gene: TRBV5-1; clone size: -; CDR3 protein: CASSLQVTMNTEAFF; CDR3 DNA: TGCGCCAGCAGCTTACAGGTTACCATGAACACTGAAGCTTTCTTT
D gene: TRBD1; J gene: TRBJ1-2; V gene: TRBV19; clone size: -; CDR3 protein: CASGLGTGLGGYTF; CDR3 DNA: TGTGCCAGTGGCCTCGGGACAGGGTTGGGTGGCTACACCTTC
D gene: -; J gene: TRBJ1-6; V gene: TRBV21-1; clone size: few; CDR3 protein: CASRAGSPFLVDNSPLHF; CDR3 DNA: TGTGCCAGCAGGGCCGGGTCCCCCTTTTTAGTGGATAATTCACCCCTCCACTTT
D gene: TRBD2; J gene: TRBJ2-2; V gene: TRBV9; clone size: -; CDR3 protein: CASSVGLAGASGELFF; CDR3 DNA: TGTGCCAGCAGCGTAGGACTAGCGGGGGCGAGCGGGGAGCTGTTTTTT
D gene: TRBD2; J gene: TRBJ2-5; V gene: TRBV30; clone size: -; CDR3 protein: CAWTSGRASETQYF; CDR3 DNA: TGTGCCTGGACTAGCGGGAGGGCGTCGGAGACCCAGTACTTC
D gene: -; J gene: TRBJ1-1; V gene: TRBV18; clone size: -; CDR3 protein: CASSRLLGSTEAFF; CDR3 DNA: TGTGCCAGCTCACGGCTATTGGGGAGCACTGAAGCTTTCTTT
D gene: TRBD1; J gene: TRBJ2-2; V gene: TRBV7-2; clone size: -; CDR3 protein: CASSLGQGGAGELFF; CDR3 DNA: TGTGCCAGCAGCTTAGGACAGGGTGGCGCCGGGGAGCTGTTTTTT
D gene: TRBD2; J gene: TRBJ2-5; V gene: TRBV9; clone size: -; CDR3 protein: CASSVASGGASGQETQYF; CDR3 DNA: TGTGCCAGCAGCGTGGCTAGCGGGGGGGCTTCGGGACAAGAGACCCAGTACTTC
D gene: TRBD2; J gene: TRBJ2-1; V gene: TRBV2; clone size: -; CDR3 protein: CASRPRAGSNEQFF; CDR3 DNA: TGTGCCAGCAGACCCAGAGCGGGAAGCAATGAGCAGTTCTTC
D gene: TRBD2; J gene: TRBJ2-1; V gene: TRBV11-2; clone size: -; CDR3 protein: CASSTVSGSYNEQFF; CDR3 DNA: TGTGCCAGCAGCACGGTTAGCGGGAGTTACAATGAGCAGTTCTTC
D gene: -; J gene: TRBJ1-5; V gene: TRBV7-8; clone size: -; CDR3 protein: CASSLGQGSNQPQHF; CDR3 DNA: TGTGCCAGCAGCCTAGGGCAGGGGTCCAATCAGCCCCAGCATTTT
D gene: -; J gene: TRBJ1-1; V gene: TRBV6-6; clone size: -; CDR3 protein: CASSYSTVQNTEAFF; CDR3 DNA: TGTGCCAGCAGTTACTCTACAGTTCAGAACACTGAAGCTTTCTTT
D gene: -; J gene: TRBJ1-2; V gene: TRBV15; clone size: few; CDR3 protein: CATSTRTTQRDYTF; CDR3 DNA: TGTGCCACCTCGACGCGCACAACCCAGCGTGACTACACCTTC
D gene: TRBD1; J gene: TRBJ1-2; V gene: TRBV6-6; clone size: -; CDR3 protein: CASSSPGGYGYTF; CDR3 DNA: TGTGCCAGCAGTTCTCCAGGGGGGTATGGCTACACCTTC
D gene: -; J gene: TRBJ1-2; V gene: TRBV12-3/TRBV12-4; clone size: -; CDR3 protein: CASSSPGNYGYTF; CDR3 DNA: TGTGCCAGCAGTTCACCGGGGAACTATGGCTACACCTTC
D gene: -; J gene: TRBJ1-5; V gene: TRBV6-5; clone size: -; CDR3 protein: CASSPVRTNNQPQHF; CDR3 DNA: TGTGCCAGCAGCCCAGTCCGGACTAACAATCAGCCCCAGCATTTT
D gene: TRBD2; J gene: TRBJ2-3; V gene: TRBV4-3; clone size: -; CDR3 protein: CASSRKIAGPDTQYF; CDR3 DNA: TGCGCCAGCAGCCGCAAAATAGCGGGTCCGGATACGCAGTATTTT
D gene: TRBD1; J gene: TRBJ1-1; V gene: TRBV5-1; clone size: -; CDR3 protein: CASSLDRGRGEAFF; CDR3 DNA: TGCGCCAGCAGCTTGGACAGGGGGCGTGGTGAAGCTTTCTTT
D gene: TRBD1; J gene: TRBJ1-2; V gene: TRBV11-2; clone size: -; CDR3 protein: CASSLMRQGAYGYTF; CDR3 DNA: TGTGCCAGCAGCTTAATGAGACAGGGGGCCTATGGCTACACCTTC
D gene: -; J gene: TRBJ1-1; V gene: TRBV7-8; clone size: -; CDR3 protein: CASSLGAGRPEAFF; CDR3 DNA: TGTGCCAGCAGCTTAGGCGCGGGGCGCCCTGAAGCTTTCTTT
D gene: -; J gene: TRBJ1-1; V gene: TRBV3-1/TRBV3-2; clone size: -; CDR3 protein: CASSDRQGNTEAFF; CDR3 DNA: TGTGCCAGCAGTGACAGGCAGGGGAACACTGAAGCTTTCTTT
D gene: TRBD1; J gene: TRBJ2-3; V gene: TRBV2; clone size: -; CDR3 protein: CASRETGLGTDTQYF; CDR3 DNA: TGTGCCAGCAGGGAGACAGGGCTGGGCACAGATACGCAGTATTTT
D gene: -; J gene: TRBJ1-2; V gene: TRBV30; clone size: -; CDR3 protein: CAWRQRGYTF; CDR3 DNA: TGTGCCTGGCGACAACGGGGCTACACCTTC
D gene: -; J gene: TRBJ2-5; V gene: TRBV28; clone size: -; CDR3 protein: CASSLVGETQYF; CDR3 DNA: TGTGCCAGCAGTTTAGTCGGGGAGACCCAGTACTTC
D gene: TRBD1; J gene: TRBJ1-2; V gene: TRBV7-2; clone size: -; CDR3 protein: CASSLVGQDYGYTF; CDR3 DNA: TGTGCCAGCAGCTTAGTGGGACAGGACTATGGCTACACCTTC
D gene: TRBD2; J gene: TRBJ2-2; V gene: TRBV11-2; clone size: -; CDR3 protein: CASSSTGTKRRVGGELFF; CDR3 DNA: TGTGCCAGCAGCTCAACCGGGACTAAAAGAAGGGTCGGCGGGGAGCTGTTTTTT
D gene: TRBD2; J gene: TRBJ2-5; V gene: TRBV5-1; clone size: once; CDR3 protein: CASSFGLAGVLTEETQYF; CDR3 DNA: TGCGCCAGCAGCTTCGGGCTAGCGGGAGTATTGACGGAAGAGACCCAGTACTTC
D gene: -; J gene: TRBJ1-1; V gene: TRBV5-1; clone size: -; CDR3 protein: CASSRGGSNTEAFF; CDR3 DNA: TGCGCCAGCAGCAGGGGTGGCAGTAACACTGAAGCTTTCTTT
D gene: TRBD2; J gene: TRBJ2-1; V gene: TRBV18; clone size: -; CDR3 protein: CASSPSLAGAGGDEQFF; CDR3 DNA: TGTGCCAGCTCACCCTCGCTAGCGGGAGCCGGGGGCGATGAGCAGTTCTTC
D gene: TRBD1; J gene: TRBJ1-2; V gene: TRBV18; clone size: -; CDR3 protein: CASSPWNRGEGGGYTF; CDR3 DNA: TGTGCCAGCTCACCCTGGAACAGGGGCGAAGGAGGTGGCTACACCTTC
D gene: -; J gene: TRBJ1-3; V gene: TRBV6-5; clone size: -; CDR3 protein: CASRYQDSGNTIYF; CDR3 DNA: TGTGCCAGCAGATATCAGGACTCTGGAAACACCATATATTTT
D gene: -; J gene: TRBJ2-7; V gene: TRBV4-3; clone size: -; CDR3 protein: CASSQGPGEASYEQYF; CDR3 DNA: TGCGCCAGCAGCCAAGGACCCGGTGAGGCCTCCTACGAGCAGTACTTC
D gene: TRBD1; J gene: TRBJ2-5; V gene: TRBV10-3; clone size: -; CDR3 protein: CAISEGQGQETQYF; CDR3 DNA: TGTGCCATCAGTGAAGGACAGGGGCAAGAGACCCAGTACTTC
D gene: -; J gene: TRBJ1-2; V gene: TRBV6-6; clone size: -; CDR3 protein: CASSSLAGNYGYTF; CDR3 DNA: TGTGCCAGCAGTTCCTTGGCAGGAAACTATGGCTACACCTTC
D gene: TRBD1; J gene: TRBJ2-4; V gene: TRBV19; clone size: -; CDR3 protein: CASSISGTGATVAKNIQYF; CDR3 DNA: TGTGCCAGTAGTATTTCCGGGACAGGAGCCACTGTAGCCAAAAACATTCAGTACTTC